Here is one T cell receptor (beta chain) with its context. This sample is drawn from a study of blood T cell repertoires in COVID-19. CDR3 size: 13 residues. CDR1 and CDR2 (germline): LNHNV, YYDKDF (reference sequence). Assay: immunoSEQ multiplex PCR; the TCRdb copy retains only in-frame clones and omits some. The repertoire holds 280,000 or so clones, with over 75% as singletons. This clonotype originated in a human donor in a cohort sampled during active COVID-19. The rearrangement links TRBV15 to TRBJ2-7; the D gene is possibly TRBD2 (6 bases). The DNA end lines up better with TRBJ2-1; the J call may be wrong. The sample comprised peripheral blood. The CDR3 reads CATGRMVYNEQFF. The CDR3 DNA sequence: TGTGCCACCGGGAGGATGGTCTACAATGAGCAGTTCTTC.